The 14 T cell receptor beta chains below were found in one sample sequenced in a study of T cell repertoires in cytomegalovirus infection. Via MiXCR, TCRdb re-called the reads, giving one row per CDR3 protein. Among tens of thousands of distinct CDR3 sequences listed, just under 4% were seen once. Input material: PBMCs. The receptors come from a human donor in good health (CMV status not recorded). Some clones in this sample may be carry-over from other donors' samples.

There are many counts of this clonotype. V and J are TRBV7-6 and TRBJ1-6, with TRBD1 identical over 11 bases. Losses at the gene ends were 2 bases for V and 7 bases for J; bases not matched to a gene: 7. This CDR3 region has 17 residues. Looked up from germline, CDR1 is SGHVS and CDR2 is FNYEAQ. CDR3 sequence (DNA): TGTGCCAGCAGCTTAAGGGGACAGGGGGTTTGGAATTCACCCCTCCACTTT. Amino acid sequence: CASSLRGQGVWNSPLHF. The whole variable domain, remainder taken from reference TRBV7-6 and TRBJ1-6, is GAGVSQSPRYKVTKRGQDVALRCDPISGHVSLYWYRQALGQGPEFLTYFNYEAQQDKSGLPNDRFSAERPEGSISTLTIQRTEQRDSAMYRCASSLRGQGVWNSPLHFGNGTRLTVT.

This clonotype has ten or more counts. This rearrangement joins TRBV6-2 or TRBV6-3 to TRBJ2-1; no definite D call. This CDR3 has 12 residues. V lost 2 bases and J lost 9, with 8 bases in between. Germline V gives CDR1 MNHEY, CDR2 SVGEGT. CDR3 amino acids: CASSYGWGEQFF. The CDR3 DNA follows: TGTGCCAGCAGTTACGGGTGGGGTGAGCAGTTCTTC.

This clonotype was seen at least ten times. This chain links TRBV11-3 with TRBJ2-1; D is perhaps TRBD1 or TRBD2 (7 bases each). Trimming stripped 5 bases from V and 8 bases from J, with 19 bases between. CDR1 and CDR2 from the germline V gene are SGHNT and YENEEA. The CDR3 loop spans 15 amino acids. In DNA, the CDR3 is TGTGCCAGCAGCGCCTTCAGGGGGGGCGTTGATGAGCAGTTCTTC. Encoded protein: CASSAFRGGVDEQFF. The entire variable domain, with the rest obtained from reference TRBV11-3 and TRBJ2-1, is as follows: EAGVVQSPRYKIIEKKQPVAFWCNPISGHNTLYWYLQNLGQGPELLIRYENEEAVDDSQLPKDRFSAERLKGVDSTLKIQPAELGDSAVYLCASSAFRGGVDEQFFGPGTRLTVL.

This clonotype was seen ten or more times. This chain joins TRBV7-8 and TRBJ1-4; D perhaps matches TRBD1 (5 bases). Germline assignment: CDR1 SGHVS and CDR2 FQNEAQ. Between the trimmed V and J ends, which lost 6 bases and 2 bases, there was a span of 16 bases. The length of the CDR3 is 16 residues. CDR3 DNA: TGTGCCAGCAGAACCGGGCTAGGGGCGACTAATGAAAAACTGTTTTTT. Translation gives CASRTGLGATNEKLFF. The full variable domain, in which reference TRBV7-8 and TRBJ1-4 provide the parts outside the CDR3, is GAGVSQSPRYKVAKRGQDVALRCDPISGHVSLFWYQQALGQGPEFLTYFQNEAQLDKSGLPSDRFFAERPEGSVSTLKIQRTQQEDSAVYLCASRTGLGATNEKLFFGSGTQLSVL.

The chain employs TRBV7-2 and TRBJ1-2, with D hard to call. The length of the CDR3 is 15 residues. V lost 5 bases, J lost 0 bases, and 13 bases lay in between. Per the germline V gene, CDR1 is SGHTA and CDR2 is FQGNSA. The CDR3 loop is CASSQPVLTNYGYTF. CDR3 coding DNA: TGTGCCAGCAGCCAGCCGGTCTTGACTAACTATGGCTACACCTTC.

This clonotype was picked up many times. V usage is TRBV28 and J usage is TRBJ2-7; no clear D. This CDR3 has 13 amino acids. V was shortened by 3 bases and J by 0 bases, with 6 bases between the two germline ends. Germline V gives CDR1 MDHEN, CDR2 SYDVKM. The DNA for the CDR3 is TGTGCCAGCAGTTTTGGGTTCTCCTACGAGCAGTACTTC. Translated, it gives CASSFGFSYEQYF.

This sequence joins TRBV29-1 and TRBJ2-2, with 8 bases matching TRBD2. The CDR3 is made up of 17 amino acids. After removal of 7 bases from V and 7 bases from J, the junction contained 20 bases not matched to a gene. CDR1 and CDR2 from the germline V gene are SQVTM and ANQGSEA. In nucleotides, the CDR3 is TGCAGCGCCAAACCCGAGGGCGCGGGAGGTGTCATCGGGGAGCTGTTTTTT. Protein: CSAKPEGAGGVIGELFF.

Ten or more counts support this clonotype. The chain is built from TRBV11-1 and TRBJ2-6; D is uncertain. The CDR3 runs to 11 residues. Trimming took 8 bases from V and 4 from J, leaving 3 bases between them. Germline V gene data show CDR1 as SGHAT and CDR2 as FQDESV (reference sequence). The CDR3 coding sequence is TGTGCCAGCCAGGGGGCCAACGTCCTGACTTTC. Translation: CASQGANVLTF.

This clonotype has ten or more counts. This chain links TRBV7-3 with TRBJ1-1, with TRBD1 as a possible D gene (6 bases). Trimming took 3 bases from V and 5 from J, leaving 10 bases between them. The CDR3 length is 13 residues. Germline lookup yields CDR1 SGHTA and CDR2 FQGTGA. In DNA form, the CDR3 reads TGTGCCAGCAGCTTGCTAAGGGGGACTGAAGCTTTCTTT. Translated: CASSLLRGTEAFF.

This clonotype occurred many times. The chain couples TRBV7-2 to TRBJ1-1, with TRBD1 matching 9 bases. Germline loops: CDR1 SGHTA, CDR2 FQGNSA. V shed 5 bases, J shed 4 bases, and the junction held 11 bases outside the gene matches. The CDR3 is 16 amino acids. CDR3 DNA sequence: TGTGCCAGCAGCCGAGGGTGGGGGACAGGGTCCACTGAAGCTTTCTTT. Protein sequence: CASSRGWGTGSTEAFF.

This clonotype came up many times. The rearrangement joins TRBV27 to TRBJ1-1; 8 bases line up with TRBD1. V shed 0 bases, J shed 4 bases, and the junction held 4 bases outside the gene matches. CDR3 length equals 15 residues. Germline V gene data show CDR1 as MNHEY and CDR2 as SMNVEV (reference sequence). The CDR3 bases are TGTGCCAGCAGTTTATCTCGAACAGGGGGCACTGAAGCTTTCTTT. Amino acid sequence: CASSLSRTGGTEAFF.

This clonotype has at least ten counts. The chain carries TRBV28 and TRBJ2-7, with a possible D match to TRBD1 (5 bases). V lost 5 bases and J lost 6, with 5 bases in between. Germline V CDR1 and CDR2: MDHEN, SYDVKM. CDR3 length: 10 residues. In DNA form, the CDR3 reads TGTGCCAGCAGTAGGGGCGAGCAGTACTTC. This translates into CASSRGEQYF.

There are many counts of this clonotype. This chain connects TRBV7-2 to TRBJ1-5, with D unclear. The CDR3 runs 13 residues. With 2 bases removed from V and 6 bases from J, the gap between germline ends came to 8 bases. Germline V gene sequence: CDR1 SGHTA, CDR2 FQGNSA. In nucleotides, the CDR3 is TGTGCCAGCAGCTTAAATACCGGTCAGCCCCAGCATTTT. This sequence encodes CASSLNTGQPQHF.

This clonotype has a count of ten or more. The chain uses TRBV20-1 and TRBJ2-3, with 10 bases lining up with TRBD2. This CDR3 region has 17 residues. From germline, CDR1 is DFQATT and CDR2 SNEGSKA (reference sequence). V lost 6 bases, J lost 0 bases, and 12 bases stayed unmatched. The CDR3 spells CSAVTSGVPSSTDTQYF. In nucleotides, the CDR3 is TGCAGTGCAGTCACTAGCGGGGTCCCCTCTAGCACAGATACGCAGTATTTT.